This T cell receptor beta chain was sequenced in a study of response to subunit inactivated influenza vaccine (dated by TCRdb to 2016 to 2019). Looking at the study overall: The study used deep quantitative T cell receptor repertoire profiling to track responses to a trivalent subunit inactivated influenza vaccine.

On the study overall, not on this receptor specifically: It was suggested by the authors that each seasonal influenza vaccination may recruit only a limited number of new T cells.

On this clonotype: Its antigen is unknown. Base quality data are lacking; no much larger clone is found one base away.

The library was produced with RT-PCR. These reads were obtained on an Illumina HiSeq 2500. The public reads were run again by TCRdb, first through fastp at Q25 and then through MiXCR, and only productive beta chains were kept. Merged by CDR3 protein, the rows form single entries marked with the most common genes and DNA. The sample has more than 600,000 distinct CDR3 sequences on record, under 20% of them singletons. The top ten hold roughly a tenth of the sample. V and J are truncated by 2 bases and 4 bases respectively, leaving an intervening sequence of 12 bases. According to the germline V gene (reference sequence), CDR1 reads DFQATT and CDR2 reads SNEGSKA. The CDR3 spans 13 residues, from the cysteine through the phenylalanine. Of all the DNA, just the CDR3 is kept, 39 bases in frame from base 1.

The origin of this receptor is a man in his fifties or sixties who received an inactivated influenza vaccine. Donor details come from another sample of the same person, matched by shared clones. The receptor chain draws on TRBV20-1 and TRBJ2-7; no confident D gene assignment can be made. This sample comprised PBMCs from blood, obtained about 5 days after vaccination. The CDR3 sequence is CSARLGLLYEQYF. The nucleotide sequence is TGCAGTGCTAGATTGGGTCTTCTATACGAGCAGTACTTC.